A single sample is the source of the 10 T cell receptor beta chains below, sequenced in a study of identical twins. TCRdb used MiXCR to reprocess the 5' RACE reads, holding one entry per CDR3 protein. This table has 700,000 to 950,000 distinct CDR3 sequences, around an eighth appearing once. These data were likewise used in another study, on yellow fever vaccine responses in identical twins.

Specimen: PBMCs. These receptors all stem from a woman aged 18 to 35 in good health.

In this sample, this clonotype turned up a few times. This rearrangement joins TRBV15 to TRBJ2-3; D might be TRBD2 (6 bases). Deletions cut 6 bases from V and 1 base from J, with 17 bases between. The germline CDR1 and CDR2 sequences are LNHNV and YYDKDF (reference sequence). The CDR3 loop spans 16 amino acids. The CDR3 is CATRTGTPSGTDTQYF. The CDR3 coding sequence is TGTGCCACCAGGACCGGGACTCCGTCTGGCACAGATACGCAGTATTTT.

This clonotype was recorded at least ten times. CDR3 bases: TGCGCCAGCAGCTTGCGGTTGAACACTGAAGCTTTCTTT. It specifies CASSLRLNTEAFF. The chain carries TRBV5-1 and TRBJ1-1, with D unclear. Trimming cost V 1 base and J 0 bases, with 4 bases left between them. Per the germline V gene, CDR1 is SGHRS and CDR2 is YFSETQ. The CDR3 runs to 13 residues.

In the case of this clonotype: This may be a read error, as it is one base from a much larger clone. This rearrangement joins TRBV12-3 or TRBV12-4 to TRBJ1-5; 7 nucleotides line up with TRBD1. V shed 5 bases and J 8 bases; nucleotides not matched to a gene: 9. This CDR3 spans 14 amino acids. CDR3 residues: CASSPTGVFKPQHF. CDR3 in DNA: TGTGCCAGCAGTCCCACAGGGGTTTTCAAGCCCCAGCATTTT.

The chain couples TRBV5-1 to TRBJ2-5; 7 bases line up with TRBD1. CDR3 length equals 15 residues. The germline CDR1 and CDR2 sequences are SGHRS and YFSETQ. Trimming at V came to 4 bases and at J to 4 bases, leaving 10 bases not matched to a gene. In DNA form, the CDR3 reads TGCGCCAGCAGCGAACGTTCGACAGGGACAGAGACCCAGTACTTC. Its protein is CASSERSTGTETQYF. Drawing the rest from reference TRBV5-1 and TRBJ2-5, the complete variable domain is KAGVTQTPRYLIKTRGQQVTLSCSPISGHRSVSWYQQTPGQGLQFLFEYFSETQRNKGNFPGRFSGRQFSNSRSEMNVSTLELGDSALYLCASSERSTGTETQYFGPGTRLLVL.

CDR3 sequence reads: CSAIRPNYGYTF. The CDR3 region has the DNA TGCAGCGCCATCAGACCTAACTATGGCTACACCTTC. The V gene is TRBV29-1, the J gene TRBJ1-2; D remains unclear. This CDR3 region has 12 residues. The germline V and J ends were trimmed by 7 bases and 0 bases, with 9 bases remaining between them. Germline V gene lookup returns CDR1 SQVTM and CDR2 ANQGSEA.

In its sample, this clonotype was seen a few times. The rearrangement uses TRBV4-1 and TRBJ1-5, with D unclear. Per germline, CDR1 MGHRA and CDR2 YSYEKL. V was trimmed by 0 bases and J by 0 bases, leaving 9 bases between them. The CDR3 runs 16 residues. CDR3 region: CASSQELFYSNQPQHF. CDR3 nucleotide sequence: TGCGCCAGCAGCCAAGAACTGTTTTATAGCAATCAGCCCCAGCATTTT.

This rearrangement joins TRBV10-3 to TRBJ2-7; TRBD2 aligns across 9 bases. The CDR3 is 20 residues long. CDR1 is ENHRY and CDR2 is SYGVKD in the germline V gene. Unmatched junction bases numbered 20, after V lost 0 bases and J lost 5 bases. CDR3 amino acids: CAISESSWGNSGSELDEQYF. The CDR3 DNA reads TGTGCCATCAGTGAGTCGAGCTGGGGCAATAGCGGGAGCGAACTCGACGAGCAGTACTTC.

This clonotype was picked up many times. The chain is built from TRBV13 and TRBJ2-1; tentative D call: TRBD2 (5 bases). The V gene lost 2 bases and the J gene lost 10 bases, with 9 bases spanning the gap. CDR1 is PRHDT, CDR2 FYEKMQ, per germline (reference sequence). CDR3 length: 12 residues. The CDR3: CASSLSPGEQFF. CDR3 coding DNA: TGTGCCAGCAGCTTATCACCGGGAGAGCAGTTCTTC.

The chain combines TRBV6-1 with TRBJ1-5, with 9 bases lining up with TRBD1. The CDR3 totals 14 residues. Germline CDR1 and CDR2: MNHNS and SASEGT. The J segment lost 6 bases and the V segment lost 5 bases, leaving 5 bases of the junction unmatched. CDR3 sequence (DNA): TGTGCCAGCAGTACAGGACAGGGGAGTCAGCCCCAGCATTTT. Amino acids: CASSTGQGSQPQHF.

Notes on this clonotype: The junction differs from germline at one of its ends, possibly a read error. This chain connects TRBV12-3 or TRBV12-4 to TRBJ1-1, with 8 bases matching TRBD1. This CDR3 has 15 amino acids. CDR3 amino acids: CASSSQGGGRDLALF. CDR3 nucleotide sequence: TGTGCCAGCAGTTCACAGGGGGGGGGCCGGGACCTAGCACTCTTT.